This entry describes one T cell receptor beta chain. As yet, its antigen is unknown. This sample is part of a study of OX40 agonist ivuxolimab in advanced cancers. Only in-frame clones appear in the TCRdb table, and some are missing; sequencing was by immunoSEQ multiplex PCR. The sample carries roughly 62,000 clones, roughly 84% recorded once. The study's findings and limits: Some nonresponders likewise displayed low normalized T-cell clonal expansion.

CDR1 SGHVS and CDR2 FQNEAQ come from the germline V gene. The CDR3 sequence is 15 residues long. Germline trimming cut 4 bases from V and 11 bases from J; bases unmatched to any gene: 9. This chain uses TRBV7-8 with TRBJ2-1; 12 positions match TRBD1. Sequencing used CD4+ or CD8+ T cells sorted from blood, obtained in a trial of the OX40 agonist ivuxolimab. This TCR was sampled from an adult with an advanced solid tumor such as melanoma, head and neck, liver or kidney cancer. CDR3 protein: CASSSPGQGARQQFF. CDR3 nucleotides: TGTGCCAGCAGCTCTCCGGGACAGGGGGCAAGACAGCAGTTCTTC. Full variable domain (missing parts from reference TRBV7-8 and TRBJ2-1): GAGVSQSPRYKVAKRGQDVALRCDPISGHVSLFWYQQALGQGPEFLTYFQNEAQLDKSGLPSDRFFAERPEGSVSTLKIQRTQQEDSAVYLCASSSPGQGARQQFFGPGTRLTVL.